The 8 T cell receptor beta chains below all came from one sample that was sequenced in a study of blood T cell repertoires in COVID-19. The data were produced by immunoSEQ multiplex PCR, yet TCRdb's version contains in-frame clones alone and is incomplete. The sample lists 200,000 to 300,000 clones; roughly 84% were seen once. The sample was peripheral blood. The receptors here all came from a man aged 35-49 years with acute or convalescent COVID-19.

The V call is TRBV19, the J call TRBJ2-7, with D perhaps TRBD2 (7 bases). CDR1 is LNHDA, CDR2 SQIVND, per germline (reference sequence). CDR3 length equals 11 residues. Trimming shortened V by 6 bases and J by 5 bases, and 8 bases separated the two germline ends. This CDR3 is CASSGGHEQYF. CDR3 nucleotides: TGTGCCAGTAGCGGGGGGCACGAGCAGTACTTC.

The rearrangement uses TRBV19 and TRBJ1-5; the match to TRBD1 covers 9 bases. CDR3 length equals 14 residues. Germline lookup yields CDR1 LNHDA and CDR2 SQIVND (reference sequence). The junction had 4 bases not matched to a gene; V was cut back by 9 bases and J by 1 base. This CDR3 is CASRTGDSNQPQHF. CDR3 DNA sequence: TGTGCCAGCAGGACAGGGGACAGCAATCAGCCCCAGCATTTT.

This clone was detected a few times. The chain employs TRBV5-8 and TRBJ1-3; D may be TRBD1 (5 bases). Trimming pared 5 bases from V and 0 bases from J, leaving 12 bases between. CDR1 is SGHTS and CDR2 is YDEGEE in the germline V gene. The CDR3 runs 15 residues. This CDR3 is CASRSRQSSGNTIYF. The CDR3 DNA is TGTGCCAGCAGATCCCGACAGTCCTCTGGAAACACCATATATTTT.

Comment on this clone: The sample contains more than one DNA sequence encoding this CDR3. The chain joins TRBV24-1 to TRBJ1-2; no reliable D call. The germline V gene encodes CDR1 KGHDR and CDR2 SFDVKD. The length of the CDR3 is 11 residues. Trimming removed 2 bases from V and 6 bases from J, with 3 bases in between. CDR3 residues: CATSDSNGYTF. Here the CDR3 DNA reads TGTGCCACCAGTGATTCTAATGGCTACACCTTC.

A few counts support this clone. This chain joins TRBV6-2 or TRBV6-3 and TRBJ2-3; D remains ambiguous. Germline loops: CDR1 MNHEY, CDR2 SVGEGT. The CDR3 extends over 13 amino acids. The V end lost 6 bases, the J end lost 7 bases, and 14 bases lay between the germline ends. The CDR3 protein is CASSPRAVNTQYF. In DNA form, the CDR3 reads TGTGCCAGCAGCCCCCGCGCGGTAAATACGCAGTATTTT.

V and J are TRBV6-5 and TRBJ2-1; 9 nucleotides line up with TRBD1. With V trimmed by 6 bases and J by 4 bases, 7 bases remained unmatched. The CDR3 sequence is 15 residues long. Germline lookup yields CDR1 MNHEY and CDR2 SVGAGI. The CDR3 here is CASRATGGIYNEQFF. The CDR3 DNA follows: TGTGCCAGCAGGGCCACAGGGGGCATTTACAATGAGCAGTTCTTC.

This clone has more than one count but fewer than ten. This chain links TRBV6-5 with TRBJ1-2, with D maybe TRBD1 (6 bases). This CDR3 has 13 amino acids. Trimming left V 4 bases short and J 3 bases short, with 9 bases between. Germline lookup yields CDR1 MNHEY and CDR2 SVGAGI. The CDR3 DNA reads TGTGCCAGCAGTTCCGGACAGTACTATGGCTACACCTTC. The encoded protein is CASSSGQYYGYTF.

The gene calls are TRBV25-1 and TRBJ2-1; 8 bases fit TRBD2. From germline, CDR1 is MGHDK and CDR2 SYGVNS. J gave up 7 bases and V 1 base, and 9 bases lay outside the gene matches. The CDR3 has 16 residues. CDR3 sequence: CASSELTSGSKNEQFF. CDR3 DNA: TGTGCCAGCAGTGAATTAACCAGCGGGAGCAAGAATGAGCAGTTCTTC.